A single sample gave rise to the 20 T cell receptor beta chains below, sequenced in a study of CD8 T cells in ankylosing spondylitis. TCRdb called the 5' RACE reads again in MiXCR, with one record for every CDR3 protein. Here the sample spans hundreds of thousands of distinct CDR3 sequences, 12% being singletons. No antigen is known for these receptors. Findings and limits, study-wide: Apparently characteristic of ankylosing spondylitis blood was a TCR beta motif (about 8 highly homologous variants).

The source material was blood, either unsorted or a sorted T cell fraction (not recorded which). These receptors were obtained from a male donor with ankylosing spondylitis.

This clonotype was counted between two and nine times. This sequence joins TRBV6-4 and TRBJ2-1, with TRBD2 matching over 12 bases. This CDR3 is 17 amino acids long. Germline V CDR1 and CDR2: MRHNA, SNTAGT. J was trimmed by 6 bases and V by 7 bases; bases with no gene match: 13. CDR3 region: CASTLAGGTPLSNEQFF. CDR3 bases: TGTGCCAGCACTCTAGCGGGGGGGACTCCTCTAAGCAATGAGCAGTTCTTC.

This chain links TRBV7-2 with TRBJ2-5; D possibly corresponds to TRBD2 (6 bases). V was cut by 2 bases and J by 4 bases, with 14 bases left in between. Germline assignment: CDR1 SGHTA and CDR2 FQGNSA. This CDR3 has 15 residues. CDR3 residues: CASSLIGTRVETQYF. DNA of the CDR3: TGTGCCAGCAGCTTAATAGGGACTCGGGTAGAGACCCAGTACTTC.

This clonotype turned up a few times. The V call is TRBV4-3, the J call TRBJ1-5; no clear D gene. Germline values: CDR1 LGHNA, CDR2 YSLEER. The CDR3 covers 15 residues. Trimming shortened V by 0 bases and J by 3 bases, and 9 bases separated the two germline ends. CDR3 loop: CASSQDPGPNQPQHF. CDR3 nucleotide sequence: TGCGCCAGCAGCCAAGATCCCGGACCCAATCAGCCCCAGCATTTT.

This clonotype was seen a handful of times. This rearrangement joins TRBV24-1 to TRBJ2-1, with 8 bases aligning to TRBD2. Germline loops: CDR1 KGHDR, CDR2 SFDVKD. The ends lost 4 bases at V and 4 bases at J; junction bases unmatched: 8. This CDR3 has 16 amino acids. The CDR3, as DNA: TGTGCCACCAGTGACCTACTAGCGGTGGGTTACAATGAGCAGTTCTTC. Protein product: CATSDLLAVGYNEQFF.

This clonotype was detected many times. The gene calls are TRBV20-1 and TRBJ1-5; no clear D. The germline V gene encodes CDR1 DFQATT and CDR2 SNEGSKA (reference sequence). The V end lost 2 bases, the J end lost 7 bases, and 9 bases lay between the germline ends. The CDR3 extends over 12 amino acids. CDR3 coding DNA: TGCAGTGCTAGACCTGGAAGGCAGCCCCAGCATTTT. Its translation: CSARPGRQPQHF.

The CDR3 sequence: CASSLDGNDYEQYF. CDR3 nucleotides: TGCGCCAGCAGCTTGGATGGCAACGACTACGAGCAGTACTTC. The chain couples TRBV5-1 to TRBJ2-7, with unresolved D. V shed 0 bases and J shed 3 bases, with 10 bases lying between them. Germline V gene sequence: CDR1 SGHRS, CDR2 YFSETQ. The CDR3 contains 14 residues.

V is TRBV4-1 and J is TRBJ1-1; the D gene is possibly TRBD1 (5 bases). The CDR3 totals 16 residues. In germline, CDR1 is MGHRA, CDR2 YSYEKL. Trimming left V 3 bases short and J 0 bases short, with 14 bases between. Here the CDR3 DNA reads TGCGCCAGCAGCCAGGCCTTCGACAGAATGAACACTGAAGCTTTCTTT. Translated: CASSQAFDRMNTEAFF.

This clonotype turned up a few times. The rearrangement links TRBV12-3 or TRBV12-4 to TRBJ1-2, with D unclear. This CDR3 comprises 16 residues. The germline V and J ends were trimmed by 6 bases and 0 bases, with 17 bases remaining between them. The CDR3 nucleotides read TGTGCCAGCAGCTACCGACCCGGGCGGCCTAACTATGGCTACACCTTC. This translates into CASSYRPGRPNYGYTF.

The chain joins TRBV5-1 to TRBJ2-1, with D possibly being TRBD2 (5 bases). Germline CDR1 SGHRS, CDR2 YFSETQ. The germline V and J ends were trimmed by 4 bases and 1 base, with 15 bases remaining between them. The CDR3 contains 16 residues. Written as DNA, the CDR3 is TGCGCCAGCAGCCCCAGTAGCGACACATCCTACAATGAGCAGTTCTTC. Amino acid sequence: CASSPSSDTSYNEQFF.

This clonotype was counted between two and nine times. V is TRBV20-1 and J is TRBJ2-7; D remains ambiguous. Germline loops: CDR1 DFQATT, CDR2 SNEGSKA (reference sequence). V was shortened by 0 bases and J by 0 bases, with 6 bases between the two germline ends. This CDR3 spans 13 amino acids. The CDR3 DNA sequence: TGCAGTGCTAGAGAGGTCAGCTCCTACGAGCAGTACTTC. Translating it yields CSAREVSSYEQYF.

This clonotype was observed a few times. This chain links TRBV7-9 with TRBJ2-1; 8 positions match TRBD2. With V trimmed by 1 base and J by 7 bases, 9 bases remained unmatched. This CDR3 has 16 residues. The germline V gene encodes CDR1 SEHNR and CDR2 FQNEAQ (reference sequence). The DNA for the CDR3 is TGTGCCAGCAGCTTAGTCGGTGGAGGCGGGGGGAATGAGCAGTTCTTC. It specifies CASSLVGGGGGNEQFF.

This clonotype has a handful of counts. This sequence joins TRBV5-6 and TRBJ2-1; D gene unclear. Trimming shortened V by 4 bases and J by 5 bases, and 7 bases separated the two germline ends. Germline V CDR1 and CDR2: SGHDT, YYEEEE. This CDR3 has 12 amino acids. CDR3 in amino acids: CASSGVDNEQFF. The CDR3 DNA reads TGTGCCAGCAGCGGGGTAGACAATGAGCAGTTCTTC.

This clonotype was seen a few times. V and J are TRBV7-9 and TRBJ1-4, with D tentatively TRBD1 (5 bases). CDR3 size: 12 residues. From germline, CDR1 is SEHNR and CDR2 FQNEAQ (reference sequence). The ends were cut back, 2 bases at V and 16 bases at J, with 14 bases in the middle. For the CDR3, the DNA is TGTGCCAGCAGCTTAACCGGGGCTACGAGGTTTTTT. Its protein product is CASSLTGATRFF.

The V call is TRBV20-1, the J call TRBJ2-2; D might be TRBD2 (5 bases). This CDR3 has 14 amino acids. Deletions cut 4 bases from V and 0 bases from J, with 9 bases between. The germline V gene encodes CDR1 DFQATT and CDR2 SNEGSKA (reference sequence). CDR3 residues: CSAIFGTNTGELFF. In DNA form, the CDR3 reads TGCAGTGCTATCTTCGGGACGAACACCGGGGAGCTGTTTTTT.

This clonotype was detected a few times. The chain carries TRBV20-1 and TRBJ1-1, with D perhaps TRBD1 (5 bases). Germline values: CDR1 DFQATT, CDR2 SNEGSKA (reference sequence). CDR3 length: 13 residues. Trimming cost V 5 bases and J 3 bases, with 13 bases left between them. Here the CDR3 reads CSARRGVDTEAFF. Here the CDR3 DNA reads TGCAGTGCTCGCCGGGGGGTTGACACTGAAGCTTTCTTT.

This clonotype was observed a handful of times. One junction end does not reproduce the germline sequence, and a read error may be involved. V usage is TRBV7-7 and J usage is TRBJ2-1, with D unclear. Germline V CDR1 and CDR2: SSHAT, FNYEAQ (reference sequence). The CDR3 is made up of 14 amino acids. The DNA of the CDR3 is TGTGCTAGCAGTAGATGGTTACTTTCCAATGAGCAGTTCTTC. As protein: CASSRWLLSNEQFF.

This sequence joins TRBV6-1 and TRBJ1-6; D not certain. V was pared by 2 bases and J by 7 bases, with 6 bases between. The CDR3 has 13 residues. The germline V gene encodes CDR1 MNHNS and CDR2 SASEGT. The CDR3 sequence is CASSELVNSPLHF. The DNA of the CDR3 is TGTGCCAGCAGTGAATTGGTGAATTCACCCCTCCACTTT.

This clonotype was recorded only once. The genes are TRBV7-2 and TRBJ2-3; 8 bases line up with TRBD2. The CDR3 runs 11 residues. Germline values: CDR1 SGHTA, CDR2 FQGNSA. V gave up 11 bases and J gave up 3 bases; unmatched junction bases: 1. The CDR3 spells CAASGTDTQYF. CDR3 DNA sequence: TGTGCCGCTAGCGGGACAGATACGCAGTATTTT.

Many counts were recorded for this clonotype. This chain connects TRBV5-1 to TRBJ1-1; 9 nucleotides align to TRBD1. Trimming removed 0 bases from V and 7 bases from J; junction bases left unmatched: 22. Germline V gene lookup returns CDR1 SGHRS and CDR2 YFSETQ. The CDR3 is 20 amino acids. The CDR3 is CASSLAGIRDRVRENIEAFF. As DNA, the CDR3 is TGCGCCAGCAGCTTGGCGGGCATACGGGACAGGGTTCGGGAGAATATTGAAGCTTTCTTT.

This clonotype was seen only a few times. The chain combines TRBV20-1 with TRBJ2-3; D assignment may be TRBD1 or TRBD2 (5 bases each). The germline V gene encodes CDR1 DFQATT and CDR2 SNEGSKA (reference sequence). V gave up 6 bases and J gave up 0 bases, with 13 bases separating them. The CDR3 is 14 residues long. In DNA form, the CDR3 reads TGCAGTGCCCCAGGGAGAACTAGCACAGATACGCAGTATTTT. Its translation is CSAPGRTSTDTQYF.